The 29 T cell receptor beta chains presented below share a single source sample, sequenced in a study of blood T cell repertoires in COVID-19. This table comes from immunoSEQ multiplex PCR, and its TCRdb copy is limited to in-frame clones, with some not included. The table has about 99,000 clones, roughly 84% seen once; the top ten hold roughly 2%. The specimen sequenced was peripheral blood. These receptor sequences come from a man between 70 and 80 years old with active or convalescent COVID-19.

With regard to this clone: A junction boundary mismatches the germline segment, possibly from a read error. The CDR3 nucleotides read TGTGCCTGGAGTGTAAAGGGTGGGACAGTCTACAAGCAGTACTTC. The encoded protein is CAWSVKGGTVYKQYF. J is TRBJ2-7 and V is TRBV30; TRBD1 matches 7 bases. Germline V CDR1 and CDR2: GTSNPN, SVGIG (reference sequence). CDR3 size: 15 residues.

V usage is TRBV6-1 and J usage is TRBJ2-5, with TRBD1 as a possible D gene (6 bases). With 2 bases removed from V and 7 bases from J, the gap between germline ends came to 14 bases. Germline CDR1 MNHNS, CDR2 SASEGT. CDR3 length: 14 residues. The CDR3 here is CASSETTGRVTQYF. The CDR3 nucleotides are TGTGCCAGCAGTGAAACTACAGGGCGGGTGACCCAGTACTTC.

V gene TRBV9 combines with J gene TRBJ2-3; 7 bases match TRBD1. With 3 bases clipped from V and 3 bases from J, the junction kept 10 bases outside the gene matches. The CDR3 is made up of 16 amino acids. Germline CDR1 SGDLS, CDR2 YYNGEE. The DNA for the CDR3 is TGTGCCAGCAGCGCGGCACAGGGGCGGCAGACAGATACGCAGTATTTT. Its translation: CASSAAQGRQTDTQYF.

The gene calls are TRBV19 and TRBJ2-3, with 10 bases lining up with TRBD1. J gave up 8 bases and V 5 bases, and 13 bases lay outside the gene matches. The V gene's germline CDR1 is LNHDA and CDR2 SQIVND (reference sequence). The CDR3 has 16 amino acids. The CDR3 loop is CASSSERDRGVGTQYF. The CDR3 DNA sequence: TGTGCCAGTAGTTCAGAACGGGACAGGGGTGTTGGTACGCAGTATTTT. The full variable domain, in which reference TRBV19 and TRBJ2-3 provide the parts outside the CDR3, is DGGITQSPKYLFRKEGQNVTLSCEQNLNHDAMYWYRQDPGQGLRLIYYSQIVNDFQKGDIAEGYSVSREKKESFPLTVTSAQKNPTAFYLCASSSERDRGVGTQYFGPGTRLTVL.

The chain uses TRBV5-4 and TRBJ1-1; TRBD1 aligns across 9 bases. Losses at the gene ends were 2 bases for V and 1 base for J; bases not matched to a gene: 0. The germline V gene encodes CDR1 SGHNT and CDR2 YYREEE (reference sequence). The CDR3 has 14 amino acids. CDR3 protein: CASSLQGANTEAFF. The DNA of the CDR3 is TGTGCCAGCAGCTTACAGGGGGCGAACACTGAAGCTTTCTTT.

This chain uses TRBV5-1 with TRBJ2-3, with TRBD2 matching over 12 bases. The V and J ends lost 4 bases and 4 bases, in that order; junction bases with no gene match: 4. CDR1 is SGHRS, CDR2 YFSETQ, per germline. The CDR3 is 15 amino acids. The CDR3, as DNA: TGCGCCAGCAGCCGGACTAGCGGGGAGGCAGATACGCAGTATTTT. This sequence encodes CASSRTSGEADTQYF.

This clone was counted once. The V gene is TRBV25-1, the J gene TRBJ2-7, with TRBD1 matching 11 bases. The trim removed 6 bases at V and 4 bases at J, leaving 2 bases unmatched. Germline V gives CDR1 MGHDK, CDR2 SYGVNS. The CDR3 runs to 13 residues. Written as DNA, the CDR3 is TGTGCCAGCAGGGGACAGGGGGATTACGAGCAGTACTTC. Its protein is CASRGQGDYEQYF.

The chain employs TRBV7-9 and TRBJ1-1; D is ambiguous. Trimming pared 5 bases from V and 1 base from J, leaving 8 bases between. Looked up from germline, CDR1 is SEHNR and CDR2 is FQNEAQ (reference sequence). CDR3 size: 13 residues. CDR3 protein: CASSPNPNTEAFF. CDR3 bases: TGTGCCAGCAGCCCCAATCCGAACACTGAAGCTTTCTTT.

The chain couples TRBV18 to TRBJ1-3; D not certain. The CDR3 sequence is 16 residues long. Trimming cost V 5 bases and J 0 bases, with 14 bases left between them. In germline, CDR1 is KGHSH, CDR2 LQKENI. The CDR3 nucleotides are TGTGCCAGCTCAGTAGACCGGGTTGACTCTGGAAACACCATATATTTT. It yields the protein CASSVDRVDSGNTIYF.

The rearrangement joins TRBV7-2 to TRBJ2-7; D is uncertain. V was clipped by 2 bases and J by 2 bases, with 10 bases between them. The CDR3 totals 14 residues. In germline, CDR1 is SGHTA, CDR2 FQGNSA. The CDR3 nucleotides are TGTGCCAGCAGCTTACCCGGGTCCCCCTACGAGCAGTACTTC. Translated, it gives CASSLPGSPYEQYF.

V gene TRBV28 combines with J gene TRBJ2-7; 9 bases line up with TRBD1. The length of the CDR3 is 17 residues. CDR1 and CDR2 (germline): MDHEN, SYDVKM. The V segment lost 4 bases and the J segment 2 bases; nucleotides outside the gene matches: 12. The CDR3 nucleotides read TGTGCCAGCAGTTACTCCCCCCGCGACAGGGGGACCTACGAGCAGTACTTC. Its protein product is CASSYSPRDRGTYEQYF.

This clone was seen a single time. The chain has TRBV27 and TRBJ1-1; maybe TRBD1 (6 bases). Germline lookup yields CDR1 MNHEY and CDR2 SMNVEV (reference sequence). Trimming removed 1 base from V and 5 bases from J, with 11 bases in between. This CDR3 comprises 14 residues. This CDR3 reads CASSLFLGGTEAFF. In DNA form, the CDR3 reads TGTGCCAGCAGTTTATTTTTAGGGGGAACTGAAGCTTTCTTT.

The rearrangement joins TRBV5-5 to TRBJ2-7, with 9 nucleotides matching TRBD1. CDR1 and CDR2 from the germline V gene are SGHKS and YYEKEE (reference sequence). V lost 3 bases, J lost 2 bases, and 6 bases stayed unmatched. The CDR3 consists of 15 residues. CDR3 sequence (DNA): TGTGCCAGCAGCTCCGGGACAGGGAGCACCTACGAGCAGTACTTC. The encoded protein is CASSSGTGSTYEQYF.

V and J are TRBV11-2 and TRBJ1-2; weak D call: TRBD1 (5 bases). The CDR3 has 11 amino acids. The germline gives CDR1 SGHAT, CDR2 FQNNGV. Trimming removed 9 bases at V and 8 bases at J, with 13 bases between. CDR3 region: CASGRGVGYTF. As DNA, the CDR3 is TGTGCCAGTGGTCGGGGGGTCGGCTACACCTTC.

The chain joins TRBV28 to TRBJ1-4; 8 nucleotides match TRBD1. The CDR3 consists of 15 residues. Germline values: CDR1 MDHEN, CDR2 SYDVKM. Trimming took 10 bases from V and 1 from J; bases not matched to a gene: 8. CDR3 in DNA: TGTGCCACCCAGGGGGCGGACAGAACTAATGAAAAACTGTTTTTT. It yields the protein CATQGADRTNEKLFF.

This clone was counted a few times. The rearrangement links TRBV6-6 to TRBJ1-2; D might be TRBD1 (6 bases). The V gene's germline CDR1 is MNHNY and CDR2 SVGAGI (reference sequence). The CDR3 runs 15 residues. Trimming took off 5 bases at V and 4 bases at J, with 17 bases between the two ends. CDR3 in amino acids: CASSRSGEVGYGYTF. The CDR3 nucleotides are TGTGCCAGCAGTCGATCAGGGGAGGTGGGCTATGGCTACACCTTC.

This sequence joins TRBV7-9 and TRBJ2-1; 7 nucleotides match TRBD2. The V gene end was trimmed by 1 base and the J gene end by 2 bases; junction bases not matched to a gene: 5. Germline CDR1 reads SEHNR; CDR2 reads FQNEAQ (reference sequence). The length of the CDR3 is 16 residues. CDR3 loop: CASSLGIRGAYNEQFF. The CDR3 nucleotides are TGTGCCAGCAGCTTAGGGATTCGGGGGGCCTACAATGAGCAGTTCTTC. Filled out from reference TRBV7-9 and TRBJ2-1, the complete variable domain reads DTGVSQNPRHKITKRGQNVTFRCDPISEHNRLYWYRQTLGQGPEFLTYFQNEAQLEKSRLLSDRFSAERPKGSFSTLEIQRTEQGDSAMYLCASSLGIRGAYNEQFFGPGTRLTVL.

This clone was counted once. The sample carries other DNA sequences with the same CDR3. The chain joins TRBV28 to TRBJ2-3; TRBD1 aligns across 7 bases. CDR1 is MDHEN and CDR2 is SYDVKM in the germline V gene. The CDR3 is 14 amino acids. V dropped 4 bases and J dropped 0; count of bases not matched to a gene: 1. The CDR3 bases are TGTGCCAGCAGTTCAGGGGGAAGCACAGATACGCAGTATTTT. Its protein product is CASSSGGSTDTQYF.

This clone was observed a single time. The chain employs TRBV5-4 and TRBJ2-5, with 9 bases aligning to TRBD2. CDR3 length equals 15 residues. The germline V gene has CDR1 SGHNT and CDR2 YYREEE (reference sequence). Unmatched junction bases numbered 5, after V lost 4 bases and J lost 1 base. This chain's CDR3 is CASSILAGRQETQYF. The DNA for the CDR3 is TGTGCCAGCAGCATTCTAGCGGGGCGCCAAGAGACCCAGTACTTC.

The chain joins TRBV7-3 to TRBJ2-1; 11 bases map to TRBD1. Trimming took 4 bases from V and 7 from J; bases not matched to a gene: 9. The germline V gene has CDR1 SGHTA and CDR2 FQGTGA. The CDR3 covers 16 residues. The CDR3: CASSSPPGQGGNEQFF. The CDR3 DNA sequence: TGTGCCAGCAGCTCCCCTCCGGGACAGGGGGGTAATGAGCAGTTCTTC.

The chain joins TRBV28 to TRBJ2-7, with D possibly TRBD2 on 6 matching bases. Trimming stripped 5 bases from V and 0 bases from J, with 8 bases between. This CDR3 region has 13 residues. Germline CDR1 MDHEN, CDR2 SYDVKM. The CDR3 DNA is TGTGCCAGCAGTGGGGGGTCCTCCTACGAGCAGTACTTC. This sequence encodes CASSGGSSYEQYF. Full variable domain (rest looked up from reference TRBV28 and TRBJ2-7): DVKVTQSSRYLVKRTGEKVFLECVQDMDHENMFWYRQDPGLGLRLIYFSYDVKMKEKGDIPEGYSVSREKKERFSLILESASTNQTSMYLCASSGGSSYEQYFGPGTRLTVT.

The V call is TRBV13, the J call TRBJ1-1, with TRBD1 as a possible D gene (5 bases). V lost 5 bases, J lost 3 bases, and 16 bases lay in between. The CDR3 length is 15 residues. Germline V gene data show CDR1 as PRHDT and CDR2 as FYEKMQ (reference sequence). CDR3 sequence (DNA): TGTGCCAGCAGCCCTTGGGGGGTTGGGGACACTGAAGCTTTCTTT. Its translation: CASSPWGVGDTEAFF.

This clone was picked up a small number of times. The V and J genes are TRBV2 and TRBJ2-1; 7 bases are a match to TRBD1. Germline V gene data show CDR1 as SNHLY and CDR2 as FYNNEI. Trimming cost V 5 bases and J 8 bases; bases outside gene matches: 9. CDR3 length equals 14 residues. The CDR3 DNA is TGTGCCAGCAGTCTACAGGGGTCCCACCATGAGCAGTTCTTC. Amino acids: CASSLQGSHHEQFF.

V gene TRBV5-4 combines with J gene TRBJ2-1; 7 nucleotides align to TRBD2. The CDR3 consists of 15 residues. Germline V lookup: CDR1 SGHNT, CDR2 YYREEE (reference sequence). The V and J ends lost 4 bases and 0 bases, in that order; junction bases with no gene match: 4. The CDR3 spells CASSPRGSSYNEQFF. The CDR3 region has the DNA TGTGCCAGCAGCCCGCGCGGGAGCTCCTACAATGAGCAGTTCTTC. Variable domain in full (rest from reference TRBV5-4 and TRBJ2-1): ETGVTQSPTHLIKTRGQQVTLRCSSQSGHNTVSWYQQALGQGPQFIFQYYREEENGRGNFPPRFSGLQFPNYSSELNVNALELDDSALYLCASSPRGSSYNEQFFGPGTRLTVL.

This clone showed up just a few times. V is TRBV5-1 and J is TRBJ1-5, with 8 nucleotides matching TRBD1. V shed 4 bases and J 0 bases; nucleotides not matched to a gene: 9. The CDR3 has 17 amino acids. Germline assignment: CDR1 SGHRS and CDR2 YFSETQ. The CDR3 DNA sequence: TGCGCCAGCAGCGTCGGGACAGGAGATTTTAGCAATCAGCCCCAGCATTTT. It specifies CASSVGTGDFSNQPQHF.

The rearrangement joins TRBV23-1 to TRBJ2-3, with D perhaps matching TRBD2 (6 bases). Being an ORF, TRBV23-1 has a function that is uncertain. The V and J ends lost 2 bases and 2 bases respectively, with 32 bases between them. CDR3 length equals 22 residues. CDR3 loop: CASSQLQTTGTDYSPVTDTQYF. In DNA form, the CDR3 reads TGCGCCAGCAGTCAACTGCAAACTACCGGGACGGACTACTCCCCTGTCACAGATACGCAGTATTTT.

The sample holds a few counts of this clone. This chain links TRBV7-3 with TRBJ2-6, with unresolved D. Germline CDR1 reads SGHTA; CDR2 reads FQGTGA. V gave up 5 bases and J gave up 2 bases, with 4 bases separating them. This CDR3 has 13 residues. The CDR3 DNA is TGTGCCAGCAGCCCCACTGGGGCCAACGTCCTGACTTTC. Its protein product is CASSPTGANVLTF. Together with reference TRBV7-3 and TRBJ2-6, the CDR3 gives the full variable domain: GAGVSQTPSNKVTEKGKYVELRCDPISGHTALYWYRQSLGQGPEFLIYFQGTGAADDSGLPNDRFFAVRPEGSVSTLKIQRTERGDSAVYLCASSPTGANVLTFGAGSRLTVL.

V and J are TRBV9 and TRBJ2-2; D remains unclear. The CDR3 covers 15 residues. The ends were cut back, 4 bases at V and 5 bases at J, with 15 bases in the middle. CDR1 SGDLS and CDR2 YYNGEE come from the germline V gene. CDR3 residues: CASSPSRHSTGELFF. For the CDR3, the DNA is TGTGCCAGCAGCCCGAGCAGGCATAGTACCGGGGAGCTGTTTTTT.

The gene calls are TRBV2 and TRBJ2-1; TRBD2 matches at 7 bases. The V segment lost 4 bases and the J segment 3 bases; nucleotides outside the gene matches: 6. The CDR3 runs 15 residues. Germline CDR1 and CDR2: SNHLY and FYNNEI. The CDR3 coding sequence is TGTGCCAGCAGTGTGCGGGGGTCGGGCTACAATGAGCAGTTCTTC. Its translation: CASSVRGSGYNEQFF.